This entry describes one TCR beta chain. Its target is not known. This CDR3 is also generated by other DNA sequences in the sample. Sequenced by immunoSEQ multiplex PCR; TCRdb stores in-frame clones only, minus some. The sample holds some 130,000 clones, approximately 90% seen once. This specimen comes from a study of T cell responses to AZD1222 COVID-19 vaccine. Study conclusions and caveats: Repertoires in all cases were sampled only once the peak T cell response had passed. Baseline testing showed seropositivity in only six or seven AZD1222 recipients.

The sample here was peripheral blood, taken on day 0 of AZD1222 vaccination. The receptor comes from an adult in good health.

CDR3 in DNA: TGTGCCAGCAGCTTAGACCCGAGGGGGCCTGGAAACACCATATATTTT. Protein product: CASSLDPRGPGNTIYF. The chain is built from TRBV7-2 and TRBJ1-3; 7 bases line up with TRBD1. The CDR3 sequence is 16 residues long. The V and J ends lost 1 base and 2 bases, in that order; junction bases with no gene match: 5. The germline V gene encodes CDR1 SGHTA and CDR2 FQGNSA.